Presented here are 27 T cell receptor beta chains from one specimen sequenced in a study of cytomegalovirus exposure and HLA in healthy donors. This table comes from immunoSEQ multiplex PCR, and its TCRdb copy is limited to in-frame clones, with some not included. Among about 56,000 clones, around 94% were seen once, and the ten largest hold 1.1%. Sequencing was done on a sample of PBMCs. The receptors come from a man aged 18 to 30 in good health and CMV-seronegative.

The chain recombines TRBV2 with TRBJ2-6, with 9 bases matching TRBD1. Germline V gene data show CDR1 as SNHLY and CDR2 as FYNNEI. This CDR3 comprises 19 residues. Trimming removed 7 bases from V and 0 bases from J; junction bases left unmatched: 13. CDR3: CASTESWDRVSSGANVLTF. CDR3 DNA sequence: TGTGCCAGCACCGAATCCTGGGACAGGGTTTCCTCTGGGGCCAACGTCCTGACTTTC.

This chain uses TRBV7-9 with TRBJ2-1; 7 bases agree with TRBD1. This CDR3 is built from 15 residues. In germline, CDR1 is SEHNR, CDR2 FQNEAQ (reference sequence). V was clipped by 5 bases and J by 6 bases; unmatched bases: 10. As DNA, the CDR3 is TGTGCCAGCAGCCCAGCCCCACAGGGGATCAATGAGCAGTTCTTC. Amino acids: CASSPAPQGINEQFF. The whole variable domain, filled in from reference TRBV7-9 and TRBJ2-1, reads DTGVSQNPRHKITKRGQNVTFRCDPISEHNRLYWYRQTLGQGPEFLTYFQNEAQLEKSRLLSDRFSAERPKGSFSTLEIQRTEQGDSAMYLCASSPAPQGINEQFFGPGTRLTVL.

The chain is built from TRBV28 and TRBJ2-1, with 8 bases fitting TRBD2. From germline, CDR1 is MDHEN and CDR2 SYDVKM. The CDR3 runs to 17 residues. The V gene end was trimmed by 6 bases and the J gene end by 0 bases; junction bases not matched to a gene: 10. CDR3 in amino acids: CASRTYVSGSSYNEQFF. The DNA for the CDR3 is TGTGCCAGCAGAACCTACGTGAGCGGGAGCTCCTACAATGAGCAGTTCTTC.

The chain links TRBV18 to TRBJ1-1; maybe TRBD1 (6 bases). The CDR3 covers 14 residues. V was clipped by 6 bases and J by 8 bases, with 19 bases between them. The germline V gene has CDR1 KGHSH and CDR2 LQKENI. The CDR3 DNA sequence: TGTGCCAGCTCTCCCACTCTCCAGGACAGAGAAGCTTTCTTT. It translates to CASSPTLQDREAFF.

This chain connects TRBV28 to TRBJ2-1; no firm D call. The germline gives CDR1 MDHEN, CDR2 SYDVKM. V gave up 2 bases and J gave up 6 bases, with 5 bases separating them. The CDR3 loop spans 12 amino acids. CDR3: CASSLQANEQFF. Here the CDR3 DNA reads TGTGCCAGCAGTTTACAAGCCAATGAGCAGTTCTTC.

The CDR3 DNA follows: TGTGCCAGCAGTCATAGCGGGAGATTAAGGGATGAGCAGTTCTTC. Amino acids: CASSHSGRLRDEQFF. The genes are TRBV28 and TRBJ2-1; the match to TRBD2 covers 9 bases. CDR3 length: 15 amino acids. Per germline, CDR1 MDHEN and CDR2 SYDVKM. After removal of 5 bases from V and 8 bases from J, the junction contained 10 bases not matched to a gene.

J is TRBJ2-7 and V is TRBV28; D ambiguous. Trimming took 5 bases from V and 3 from J, leaving 20 bases between them. The germline V gene encodes CDR1 MDHEN and CDR2 SYDVKM. The CDR3 totals 16 residues. CDR3 amino acids: CASSKATETFFYEQYF. CDR3 sequence (DNA): TGTGCCAGCAGTAAGGCCACCGAGACATTTTTCTACGAGCAGTACTTC.

The CDR3: CASSHPTGEAPQGEQYF. CDR3 sequence (DNA): TGTGCCAGCAGTCACCCGACAGGGGAGGCCCCTCAAGGGGAGCAGTACTTC. The chain recombines TRBV27 with TRBJ2-7; TRBD1 agrees at 8 bases. Losses at the gene ends were 5 bases for V and 7 bases for J; bases not matched to a gene: 19. The CDR3 extends over 17 amino acids. In germline, CDR1 is MNHEY, CDR2 SMNVEV (reference sequence).

The chain is built from TRBV10-3 and TRBJ2-3; D is possibly TRBD2 (5 bases). Germline loops: CDR1 ENHRY, CDR2 SYGVKD. The CDR3 is made up of 17 amino acids. Deletions cut 0 bases from V and 0 bases from J, with 13 bases between. CDR3 in DNA: TGTGCCATCAGTGAGTCTACTGGCGGGTATAGCACAGATACGCAGTATTTT. It specifies CAISESTGGYSTDTQYF.

V is TRBV28 and J is TRBJ2-5; D perhaps matches TRBD1 (6 bases). Trimming pared 6 bases from V and 4 bases from J, leaving 18 bases between. CDR3 size: 15 residues. Looked up from germline, CDR1 is MDHEN and CDR2 is SYDVKM. The CDR3 is CASSRQQGQVETQYF. CDR3 DNA sequence: TGTGCCAGCAGCCGTCAACAGGGTCAAGTAGAGACCCAGTACTTC.

This clone has only a few counts. J is TRBJ1-2 and V is TRBV5-6, with 7 bases lining up with TRBD1. V dropped 4 bases and J dropped 2; count of bases not matched to a gene: 5. Germline V gene lookup returns CDR1 SGHDT and CDR2 YYEEEE. This CDR3 spans 14 amino acids. The CDR3 region is CASSPGQLNYGYTF. CDR3 in DNA: TGTGCCAGCAGCCCGGGACAGCTGAACTATGGCTACACCTTC.

The V gene is TRBV6-1, the J gene TRBJ2-2; D is unclear. This CDR3 contains 13 residues. Germline CDR1 MNHNS, CDR2 SASEGT. V lost 7 bases and J lost 4, with 10 bases in between. This CDR3 reads CASIKLSTGELFF. The CDR3 DNA is TGTGCCAGCATTAAACTGAGCACCGGGGAGCTGTTTTTT.

This clone was detected once. For the CDR3, the DNA is TGTGCCAGCTGTCTGGCGGCGATCTCTGGGGCCAACGTCCTGACTTTC. Residues: CASCLAAISGANVLTF. The rearrangement links TRBV6-6 to TRBJ2-6, with no clear D. V gave up 8 bases and J gave up 0 bases, with 14 bases separating them. The CDR3 has 16 residues. Germline lookup yields CDR1 MNHNY and CDR2 SVGAGI (reference sequence).

About this clone itself: A junction boundary mismatches the germline segment, possibly from a read error. The chain carries TRBV7-7 and TRBJ2-5, with 8 bases lining up with TRBD1. Germline-derived CDR1 and CDR2 are SSHAT and FNYEAQ (reference sequence). The CDR3 is made up of 16 amino acids. The CDR3 loop is CASSLEDRDGRETQYF. CDR3 in DNA: TGTGCTAGCAGCTTAGAGGACAGGGACGGGAGAGAGACCCAGTACTTC.

J is TRBJ2-3 and V is TRBV4-1, with D possibly being TRBD2 (6 bases). The germline V and J ends were trimmed by 2 bases and 0 bases, with 9 bases remaining between them. This CDR3 spans 15 amino acids. The germline V gene has CDR1 MGHRA and CDR2 YSYEKL. The CDR3 sequence: CASSQLAYSTDTQYF. The DNA of the CDR3 is TGCGCCAGCAGCCAACTAGCGTATAGCACAGATACGCAGTATTTT.

This chain connects TRBV7-9 to TRBJ1-2; TRBD1 aligns across 8 bases. The CDR3 is made up of 15 amino acids. From germline, CDR1 is SEHNR and CDR2 FQNEAQ (reference sequence). The V segment lost 4 bases and the J segment 9 bases; nucleotides outside the gene matches: 13. The CDR3 DNA sequence: TGTGCCAGCAGCTATGCCCCGGACAGGGCCGGGAGCTACACCTTC. Amino acid sequence: CASSYAPDRAGSYTF.

The J gene is TRBJ2-3, the V gene TRBV9; unclear D gene. Trimming shortened V by 3 bases and J by 2 bases, and 13 bases separated the two germline ends. The CDR3 contains 15 residues. CDR1 and CDR2 (germline): SGDLS, YYNGEE. The CDR3 DNA sequence: TGTGCCAGCAGCGAATTCGGTACGCCCACAGATACGCAGTATTTT. Residues: CASSEFGTPTDTQYF.

The chain combines TRBV28 with TRBJ2-3; D perhaps matches TRBD2 (5 bases). The CDR3 runs 13 residues. Trimming removed 2 bases at V and 4 bases at J, with 7 bases between. Germline CDR1 reads MDHEN; CDR2 reads SYDVKM. In nucleotides, the CDR3 is TGTGCCAGCAGTTTAAGAGGGTCAGATACGCAGTATTTT. Translating it yields CASSLRGSDTQYF.

V is TRBV18 and J is TRBJ2-5; D is perhaps TRBD2 (5 bases). Germline-derived CDR1 and CDR2 are KGHSH and LQKENI. This CDR3 spans 14 amino acids. V gave up 2 bases and J gave up 1 base, with 8 bases separating them. The DNA of the CDR3 is TGTGCCAGCTCACCAAACAGCGGCCAAGAGACCCAGTACTTC. As protein: CASSPNSGQETQYF.

The genes are TRBV7-3 and TRBJ2-1; 7 nucleotides match TRBD2. Germline V gene sequence: CDR1 SGHTA, CDR2 FQGTGA. The CDR3 is made up of 15 amino acids. After removal of 5 bases from V and 7 bases from J, the junction contained 11 bases not matched to a gene. CDR3 region: CASSRRDYPFNEQFF. DNA for the CDR3: TGTGCCAGCAGCCGCCGGGACTACCCTTTTAATGAGCAGTTCTTC.

The chain uses TRBV25-1 and TRBJ1-4, with 7 bases that match TRBD1. J gave up 3 bases and V 5 bases, and 9 bases lay outside the gene matches. Germline V lookup: CDR1 MGHDK, CDR2 SYGVNS. There are 16 residues in the CDR3. The CDR3 sequence is CASSQGGGLPNEKLFF. The CDR3 nucleotides are TGTGCCAGCAGTCAAGGGGGCGGGCTTCCTAATGAAAAACTGTTTTTT.

The CDR3 sequence is CASSTGGFEQYF. CDR3 in DNA: TGTGCCAGTAGTACCGGGGGGTTCGAGCAGTACTTC. This chain uses TRBV19 with TRBJ2-7; 7 nucleotides line up with TRBD2. The length of the CDR3 is 12 residues. CDR1 is LNHDA and CDR2 is SQIVND in the germline V gene (reference sequence). The V gene end was trimmed by 4 bases and the J gene end by 6 bases; junction bases not matched to a gene: 3.

The V and J genes are TRBV6-5 and TRBJ1-1, with TRBD1 as a possible D gene (5 bases). This CDR3 is 13 amino acids long. CDR1 is MNHEY and CDR2 is SVGAGI in the germline V gene. Between the trimmed V and J ends, which lost 4 bases and 9 bases, there was a span of 15 bases. The DNA for the CDR3 is TGTGCCAGCAGTTGGGTCGGGGGATCCCAAGCTTTCTTT. Protein product: CASSWVGGSQAFF.

The gene calls are TRBV7-2 and TRBJ1-1; D is unclear. CDR3 length equals 13 residues. Looked up from germline, CDR1 is SGHTA and CDR2 is FQGNSA. Trimming took off 1 base at V and 1 base at J, with 4 bases between the two ends. The CDR3 spells CASSLVGNTEAFF. The CDR3 bases are TGTGCCAGCAGCTTAGTCGGGAACACTGAAGCTTTCTTT.

The genes are TRBV7-9 and TRBJ2-6; possible D gene TRBD2, 5 bases. Per the germline V gene, CDR1 is SEHNR and CDR2 is FQNEAQ (reference sequence). V was clipped by 4 bases and J by 0 bases, with 19 bases between them. CDR3 size: 19 residues. This chain's CDR3 is CASSSRQEDLNSGANVLTF. The CDR3 bases are TGTGCCAGCAGCTCTAGGCAGGAGGACCTCAACTCTGGGGCCAACGTCCTGACTTTC.

The rearrangement links TRBV10-3 to TRBJ2-2; tentative D call: TRBD1 (6 bases). The CDR3 runs 15 residues. The germline V gene has CDR1 ENHRY and CDR2 SYGVKD. Trimming left V 8 bases short and J 4 bases short, with 17 bases between. Here the CDR3 DNA reads TGTGCCATCGGGGCCAGGGGCGATGCCACCGGGGAGCTGTTTTTT. As protein: CAIGARGDATGELFF.

This clone was seen just once. This chain uses TRBV4-3 with TRBJ2-5, with D possibly matching TRBD2 (6 bases). The CDR3 has 15 amino acids. V was cut by 1 base and J by 1 base, with 10 bases left in between. Germline loops: CDR1 LGHNA, CDR2 YSLEER. The CDR3 spells CASSQAWRAQETQYF. As DNA, the CDR3 is TGCGCCAGCAGCCAAGCCTGGAGGGCCCAAGAGACCCAGTACTTC.